The 7 T cell receptor beta chains given below trace back to one sample, sequenced in a study of tumor-infiltrating lymphocytes in oesophageal squamous cell carcinoma. TCRdb re-called the PCR reads through MiXCR, storing one row per CDR3 protein. The sample gives about 12,000 distinct CDR3 sequences, approximately 60% of which show up once; approximately 31% is in the top ten. Sequenced material: esophageal tumor tissue. The receptors originated from a female donor with esophageal squamous cell carcinoma.

This clonotype occurred a few times. As DNA, the CDR3 is TGTGCCAGTAGTAAGGCGGGGCAGTTGACAGATACGCAGTATTTT. It codes for CASSKAGQLTDTQYF. The chain is built from TRBV19 and TRBJ2-3; a possible D gene is TRBD2 (6 bases). Germline-derived CDR1 and CDR2 are LNHDA and SQIVND (reference sequence). There are 15 residues in the CDR3. The V end was cut by 4 bases, the J end by 3 bases, with 14 bases between.

This clonotype is medium-sized. The chain links TRBV6-1 to TRBJ1-1, with TRBD1 matching 7 bases. Germline values: CDR1 MNHNS, CDR2 SASEGT. V lost 8 bases, J lost 4 bases, and 10 bases stayed unmatched. The length of the CDR3 is 14 residues. The CDR3 nucleotides read TGTGCCAGCGTACAGGGGAATGGTGGCACTGAAGCTTTCTTT. Protein: CASVQGNGGTEAFF.

This clonotype has at least ten counts. The chain links TRBV6-1 to TRBJ2-7; D is ambiguous. V was shortened by 6 bases and J by 3 bases, with 12 bases between the two germline ends. From germline, CDR1 is MNHNS and CDR2 SASEGT. The CDR3 is 13 amino acids. The CDR3 sequence: CASSTAVDYEQYF. In nucleotides, the CDR3 is TGTGCCAGCAGCACAGCCGTCGACTACGAGCAGTACTTC.

The chain couples TRBV7-3 to TRBJ2-1; D uncertain. CDR3 size: 13 residues. V lost 3 bases and J lost 9, with 12 bases in between. Germline V gene sequence: CDR1 SGHTA, CDR2 FQGTGA. CDR3 nucleotide sequence: TGTGCCAGCAGCTTCTTGGTTTCTGGTGAGCAGTTCTTC. This codes for CASSFLVSGEQFF. The whole variable domain, remainder taken from reference TRBV7-3 and TRBJ2-1, is GAGVSQTPSNKVTEKGKYVELRCDPISGHTALYWYRQSLGQGPEFLIYFQGTGAADDSGLPNDRFFAVRPEGSVSTLKIQRTERGDSAVYLCASSFLVSGEQFFGPGTRLTVL.

The chain combines TRBV6-1 with TRBJ2-4; 7 nucleotides align to TRBD1. The J call could be wrong; TRBJ2-7 is a better fit for the DNA end. CDR3 length: 15 residues. CDR1 MNHNS and CDR2 SASEGT come from the germline V gene. CDR3 sequence: CASSEVSQGAYEQYF. The CDR3 bases are TGTGCCAGCAGTGAAGTTAGCCAGGGGGCCTACGAGCAGTACTTC.

This clonotype is large (0.1 to 1%). The gene calls are TRBV7-8 and TRBJ1-1, with D perhaps TRBD1 (6 bases). The V and J ends lost 7 bases and 5 bases respectively, with 17 bases between them. From germline, CDR1 is SGHVS and CDR2 FQNEAQ. This CDR3 comprises 14 residues. In DNA form, the CDR3 reads TGTGCCAGCACGTTCGGAGGGGGTTTAACTGAAGCTTTCTTT. Protein sequence: CASTFGGGLTEAFF.

This clonotype was counted once. This chain connects TRBV7-8 to TRBJ2-4; 8 bases are a match to TRBD1. The J call may not be correct, given that the DNA end is closer to TRBJ1-2. Per the germline V gene, CDR1 is SGHVS and CDR2 is FQNEAQ. CDR3 size: 14 residues. CDR3: CASSFGTGSYGYTF. The CDR3 nucleotides are TGTGCCAGCAGCTTTGGGACAGGTTCCTATGGCTACACCTTC.